The T cell receptor beta chain under discussion was sequenced for a study of T-cell memory formation after mild COVID-19. The CDR3 has 15 amino acids. Germline assignment: CDR1 SGHTA and CDR2 FQGNSA. The V end lost 6 bases, the J end lost 7 bases, and 18 bases lay between the germline ends. With constant-segment primers, 5'RACE yielded cDNA libraries of TCR alpha and TCR beta that carried sample barcodes and UMIs. TCRdb used MiXCR to reprocess the 5' RACE reads, holding one entry per CDR3 protein. The sample carries more than 300,000 distinct CDR3 sequences, around 20% recorded once. The J gene is TRBJ2-2, the V gene TRBV7-2; D is ambiguous. Input material: PBMCs or a T cell subset sorted from them (not recorded which). This clonotype originated in a man between 18 and 35 years old who had mild COVID-19 (a few samples of this study predate the infection). Cell type and time point are not known. The DNA of the CDR3 is TGTGCCAGCAGGCCTGATCCACCAGGTTACGGGGAGCTGTTTTTT. Protein product: CASRPDPPGYGELFF. The entire variable domain, with the rest obtained from reference TRBV7-2 and TRBJ2-2, is as follows: GAGVSQSPSNKVTEKGKDVELRCDPISGHTALYWYRQSLGQGLEFLIYFQGNSAPDKSGLPSDRFSAERTGGSVSTLTIQRTQQEDSAVYLCASRPDPPGYGELFFGEGSRLTVL.